Presented here are 31 T cell receptor beta chains from one specimen sequenced in a study of identical twins. TCRdb re-called the 5' RACE reads through MiXCR, storing one row per CDR3 protein. Of under 450,000 distinct CDR3 sequences listed, roughly 20% are singletons. The material sequenced was naive T cells sorted from blood. The receptors were gathered from a man aged 45 to 65 in good health.

This clonotype was found many times. The chain links TRBV11-2 to TRBJ2-7; TRBD2 might be the D (6 bases). V was shortened by 5 bases and J by 2 bases, with 13 bases between the two germline ends. CDR1 and CDR2 (germline): SGHAT, FQNNGV. There are 14 residues in the CDR3. CDR3 coding DNA: TGTGCCAGCAGCCAAGGGAGGACCCCCTACGAGCAGTACTTC. It is translated as CASSQGRTPYEQYF.

This clonotype was seen more than once but under ten times. The rearrangement uses TRBV4-3 and TRBJ2-5; D tentatively fits TRBD1 or TRBD2 (6 bases each). Trimming left V 0 bases short and J 5 bases short, with 13 bases between. The CDR3 consists of 15 residues. Germline assignment: CDR1 LGHNA and CDR2 YSLEER. CDR3 nucleotide sequence: TGCGCCAGCAGCCAAGATAAGGGGGGCTGGGAGACCCAGTACTTC. This codes for CASSQDKGGWETQYF.

The V call is TRBV12-3 or TRBV12-4, the J call TRBJ2-2; D is unresolved. V was cut by 6 bases and J by 3 bases, with 8 bases left in between. CDR3 size: 13 residues. Here the CDR3 reads CASRPEDTGELFF. In DNA, the CDR3 is TGTGCCAGCAGGCCAGAGGACACCGGGGAGCTGTTTTTT.

This chain joins TRBV5-1 and TRBJ2-7; TRBD1 aligns across 8 bases. CDR3 length equals 15 residues. The ends lost 1 base at V and 5 bases at J; junction bases unmatched: 8. CDR1 is SGHRS, CDR2 YFSETQ, per germline. The CDR3 DNA sequence: TGCGCCAGCAGCTTGACGACTCAGGGGGCCCACGAGCAGTACTTC. Translation: CASSLTTQGAHEQYF.

The genes are TRBV20-1 and TRBJ2-5; 9 nucleotides agree with TRBD1. Germline trimming cut 4 bases from V and 5 bases from J; bases unmatched to any gene: 8. Looked up from germline, CDR1 is DFQATT and CDR2 is SNEGSKA (reference sequence). This CDR3 contains 14 residues. The CDR3 DNA reads TGCAGTGCTACCGCACAGGGGGCAGGGGAGACCCAGTACTTC. Protein product: CSATAQGAGETQYF.

This clonotype has only a few counts. The chain has TRBV20-1 and TRBJ2-1; 7 nucleotides match TRBD2. The CDR3 length is 13 residues. Germline lookup yields CDR1 DFQATT and CDR2 SNEGSKA (reference sequence). The trim removed 3 bases at V and 5 bases at J, leaving 4 bases unmatched. The CDR3 sequence is CSARVGTNNEQFF. For the CDR3, the DNA is TGCAGTGCTAGGGTTGGGACTAACAATGAGCAGTTCTTC.

This clonotype was seen many times. The chain employs TRBV4-2 and TRBJ1-2, with no clear D. This CDR3 has 11 amino acids. Deletions cut 1 base from V and 6 bases from J, with 3 bases between. Germline V gene sequence: CDR1 LGHNA, CDR2 YNFKEQ. CDR3 in DNA: TGTGCCAGCAGCCAAGGGAATGGCTACACCTTC. Its protein is CASSQGNGYTF.

V is TRBV29-1 and J is TRBJ2-5, with D possibly TRBD2 on 6 matching bases. The CDR3 has 13 amino acids. The V end lost 3 bases, the J end lost 7 bases, and 15 bases lay between the germline ends. Germline values: CDR1 SQVTM, CDR2 ANQGSEA. CDR3 bases: TGCAGCGTTGACCCGGGAGTTGGTGGGACCCAGTACTTC. Protein sequence: CSVDPGVGGTQYF.

This clonotype was observed a handful of times. V is TRBV5-1 and J is TRBJ2-3, with 8 bases identical to TRBD2. Germline trimming cut 4 bases from V and 3 bases from J; bases unmatched to any gene: 13. The V gene's germline CDR1 is SGHRS and CDR2 YFSETQ. The CDR3 runs 17 residues. The CDR3 region is CASSLTSLADFTDTQYF. CDR3 nucleotides: TGCGCCAGCAGCCTAACCTCACTAGCGGACTTTACAGATACGCAGTATTTT.

This clonotype was found many times. V gene TRBV28 combines with J gene TRBJ2-1; D gene uncertain. This CDR3 contains 15 residues. V lost 4 bases and J lost 9, with 19 bases in between. Per germline, CDR1 MDHEN and CDR2 SYDVKM. In DNA, the CDR3 is TGTGCCAGCAGTTCCCTTTGGACCGCACACCCTGAGCAGTTCTTC. This sequence encodes CASSSLWTAHPEQFF. The variable domain in full, with the rest retrieved from reference TRBV28 and TRBJ2-1, is DVKVTQSSRYLVKRTGEKVFLECVQDMDHENMFWYRQDPGLGLRLIYFSYDVKMKEKGDIPEGYSVSREKKERFSLILESASTNQTSMYLCASSSLWTAHPEQFFGPGTRLTVL.

The chain couples TRBV5-1 to TRBJ2-3; D is undetermined. The germline CDR1 and CDR2 sequences are SGHRS and YFSETQ. With 0 bases removed from V and 1 base from J, the gap between germline ends came to 6 bases. The CDR3 contains 14 residues. This CDR3 is CASSLGEGTDTQYF. CDR3 bases: TGCGCCAGCAGCTTGGGGGAAGGCACAGATACGCAGTATTTT.

This clonotype turned up a few times. The chain couples TRBV5-6 to TRBJ2-3; the D is unclear. There are 12 residues in the CDR3. The ends were cut back, 4 bases at V and 2 bases at J, with 5 bases in the middle. CDR1 is SGHDT, CDR2 YYEEEE, per germline. The DNA of the CDR3 is TGTGCCAGCAGCATTTTCACAGATACGCAGTATTTT. It encodes CASSIFTDTQYF.

The J gene is TRBJ1-2, the V gene TRBV18, with D uncertain. CDR3 size: 12 residues. The germline V gene has CDR1 KGHSH and CDR2 LQKENI. Trimming left V 6 bases short and J 3 bases short, with 8 bases between. The CDR3 here is CASSGSHYGYTF. CDR3 in DNA: TGTGCCAGCTCTGGGAGCCACTATGGCTACACCTTC.

The chain joins TRBV21-1 to TRBJ2-2; the DNA was not used to check the table's D call, TRBD1. TRBV21-1 is marked as a pseudogene. There are 16 residues in the CDR3. CDR3 region: CASTLLVGENTGELFF. Written as DNA, the CDR3 is TGTGCCAGCACTTTACTAGTAGGGGAGAACACCGGGGAGCTGTTTTTT.

This clonotype turned up a few times. The chain recombines TRBV9 with TRBJ2-7; possibly TRBD1 for D (5 bases). In germline, CDR1 is SGDLS, CDR2 YYNGEE. With 4 bases removed from V and 7 bases from J, the gap between germline ends came to 21 bases. The CDR3 totals 15 residues. The CDR3: CASSPHSAGSKEQYF. The CDR3 DNA follows: TGTGCCAGCAGCCCTCACTCTGCAGGGTCGAAGGAGCAGTACTTC.

The table lists this clonotype with a few counts. The chain recombines TRBV6-2 or TRBV6-3 with TRBJ2-7; D is possibly TRBD1 or TRBD2 (5 bases each). The CDR3 loop spans 15 amino acids. Germline values: CDR1 MNHEY, CDR2 SVGEGT. V lost 4 bases and J 3 bases, leaving 16 bases between the germline ends. CDR3: CASSLRQTIHYEQYF. The CDR3 DNA reads TGTGCCAGCAGTTTAAGACAGACTATTCACTACGAGCAGTACTTC.

The table lists this clonotype with many counts. V and J are TRBV5-5 and TRBJ1-1; D call uncertain. CDR3 size: 13 residues. The germline V gene encodes CDR1 SGHKS and CDR2 YYEKEE (reference sequence). Trimming shortened V by 0 bases and J by 6 bases, and 9 bases separated the two germline ends. The CDR3 reads CASSLVPYAEAFF. CDR3 in DNA: TGTGCCAGCAGCTTGGTTCCTTACGCTGAAGCTTTCTTT.

This clonotype was seen repeatedly, ten times or more. The chain links TRBV9 to TRBJ2-2; 13 bases fit TRBD2. V was clipped by 3 bases and J by 5 bases; unmatched bases: 4. The CDR3 covers 16 residues. The V gene's germline CDR1 is SGDLS and CDR2 YYNGEE. CDR3 in amino acids: CASSGGLAGDTGELFF. The CDR3 DNA is TGTGCCAGCAGCGGTGGACTAGCGGGAGATACCGGGGAGCTGTTTTTT.

This clonotype was picked up a small number of times. This chain links TRBV4-2 with TRBJ2-7; D tentatively fits TRBD1 or TRBD2 (5 bases each). CDR1 and CDR2 from the germline V gene are LGHNA and YNFKEQ. Trimming removed 0 bases at V and 0 bases at J, with 18 bases between. The CDR3 consists of 18 residues. This chain's CDR3 is CASSQEWSSGTGSYEQYF. In DNA form, the CDR3 reads TGTGCCAGCAGCCAAGAGTGGAGTTCCGGGACCGGCTCCTACGAGCAGTACTTC.

The V call is TRBV5-1, the J call TRBJ2-1; possibly TRBD1 or TRBD2 for D (5 bases each). There are 16 residues in the CDR3. CDR1 is SGHRS, CDR2 YFSETQ, per germline. V was pared by 5 bases and J by 0 bases, with 15 bases between. The CDR3 sequence is CASSSSGPLSYNEQFF. The CDR3, as DNA: TGCGCCAGCAGTTCCTCGGGACCCCTCTCCTACAATGAGCAGTTCTTC.

In DNA, the CDR3 is TGTGCCATACCCAATGTAGCGGGAGGGGGCACCGGGGAGCTGTTTTTT. Its protein is CAIPNVAGGGTGELFF. The rearrangement uses TRBV10-3 and TRBJ2-2, with TRBD2 matching over 11 bases. J gave up 4 bases and V 9 bases, and 10 bases lay outside the gene matches. The germline CDR1 and CDR2 sequences are ENHRY and SYGVKD. This CDR3 spans 16 amino acids.

This clonotype appeared a few times. The chain employs TRBV5-1 and TRBJ2-3; 7 nucleotides match TRBD2. The V gene's germline CDR1 is SGHRS and CDR2 YFSETQ. This CDR3 comprises 12 residues. Losses at the gene ends were 7 bases for V and 4 bases for J; bases not matched to a gene: 3. The CDR3 is CASGRDPDTQYF. CDR3 coding DNA: TGCGCCAGCGGGAGGGACCCAGATACGCAGTATTTT.

The chain is built from TRBV5-6 and TRBJ1-1, with 7 bases lining up with TRBD1. The germline CDR1 and CDR2 sequences are SGHDT and YYEEEE. V lost 6 bases, J lost 0 bases, and 2 bases stayed unmatched. This CDR3 is 13 amino acids long. The CDR3 sequence is CASTGQLNTEAFF. As DNA, the CDR3 is TGTGCCAGCACGGGACAGTTGAACACTGAAGCTTTCTTT.

CDR3 sequence reads: CASSLAGAMTTQAFF. As DNA, the CDR3 is TGCGCCAGCAGCTTGGCCGGGGCTATGACGACTCAAGCTTTCTTT. V usage is TRBV5-1 and J usage is TRBJ1-1; weak D call: TRBD1 (5 bases). Looked up from germline, CDR1 is SGHRS and CDR2 is YFSETQ. V lost 0 bases, J lost 9 bases, and 18 bases lay in between. The CDR3 runs to 15 residues.

This clonotype came up a few times. The genes are TRBV6-4 and TRBJ2-7; D unresolved. CDR1 MRHNA and CDR2 SNTAGT come from the germline V gene. With 7 bases removed from V and 2 bases from J, the gap between germline ends came to 12 bases. The CDR3 runs to 13 residues. The CDR3 sequence: CASIGPLTYEQYF. CDR3 DNA sequence: TGTGCCAGCATCGGCCCCTTGACCTACGAGCAGTACTTC.

This clonotype was detected ten times or more. The rearrangement links TRBV6-2 or TRBV6-3 to TRBJ2-7; weak D call: TRBD2 (5 bases). Germline-derived CDR1 and CDR2 are MNHEY and SVGEGT. The CDR3 consists of 12 residues. Between the trimmed V and J ends, which lost 5 bases and 8 bases, there was a span of 13 bases. As DNA, the CDR3 is TGTGCCAGCAGTCCCGGACTGTATAAGCAGTACTTC. It encodes CASSPGLYKQYF.

This chain links TRBV7-3 with TRBJ2-1; TRBD2 aligns across 12 bases. CDR3 size: 14 residues. Germline CDR1 SGHTA, CDR2 FQGTGA. The V gene end was trimmed by 3 bases and the J gene end by 8 bases; junction bases not matched to a gene: 2. CDR3 region: CASSLTSGRHEQFF. As DNA, the CDR3 is TGTGCCAGCAGCTTGACTAGCGGGAGACATGAGCAGTTCTTC.

This clonotype was counted at least ten times. This chain joins TRBV7-9 and TRBJ2-7, with D possibly TRBD2 on 7 matching bases. V dropped 7 bases and J dropped 4 bases, with 14 bases sitting between them. The germline CDR1 and CDR2 sequences are SEHNR and FQNEAQ (reference sequence). This CDR3 comprises 13 residues. CDR3 bases: TGTGCCAGCACGGCGGGGGCAGGGTACGAGCAGTACTTC. As protein: CASTAGAGYEQYF.

The gene calls are TRBV12-3 or TRBV12-4 and TRBJ2-4, with a tentative D call TRBD1 (5 bases). This CDR3 comprises 18 residues. Trimming shortened V by 0 bases and J by 0 bases, and 15 bases separated the two germline ends. DNA for the CDR3: TGTGCCAGCAGTTTAGCGGGTAGGGGCAATATAGCCAAAAACATTCAGTACTTC. This sequence encodes CASSLAGRGNIAKNIQYF.

The chain combines TRBV20-1 with TRBJ2-1; 10 bases fit TRBD2. The CDR3 is made up of 14 amino acids. V shed 1 base, J shed 10 bases, and the junction held 7 bases outside the gene matches. Germline assignment: CDR1 DFQATT and CDR2 SNEGSKA (reference sequence). The CDR3 DNA reads TGCAGTGCTAGAGTAGCGGGGGGCTATGGGGAGCAGTTCTTC. It codes for CSARVAGGYGEQFF.

The V call is TRBV5-1, the J call TRBJ2-5; TRBD2 matches 14 bases. This CDR3 has 15 amino acids. Germline CDR1 SGHRS, CDR2 YFSETQ. The ends lost 7 bases at V and 5 bases at J; junction bases unmatched: 7. The CDR3 coding sequence is TGCGCCAGCCAGACTAGCGGGGGGGCTTTGGAGACCCAGTACTTC. This encodes CASQTSGGALETQYF.